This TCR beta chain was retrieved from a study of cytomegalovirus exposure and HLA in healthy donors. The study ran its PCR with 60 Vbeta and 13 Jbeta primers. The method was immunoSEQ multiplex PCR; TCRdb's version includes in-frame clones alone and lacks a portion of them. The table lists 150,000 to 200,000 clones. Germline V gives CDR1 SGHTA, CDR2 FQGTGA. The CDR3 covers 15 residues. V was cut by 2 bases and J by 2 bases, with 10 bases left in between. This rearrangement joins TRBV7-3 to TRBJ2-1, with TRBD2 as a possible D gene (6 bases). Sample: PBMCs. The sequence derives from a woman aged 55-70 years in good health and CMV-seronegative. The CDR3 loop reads CASSLDGSTYNEQFF. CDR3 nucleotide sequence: TGTGCCAGCAGCTTAGACGGGAGCACCTACAATGAGCAGTTCTTC.